The 5 T cell receptor beta chains below were found in one sample sequenced in a study of shared clonotypes between healthy human individuals. Method: immunoSEQ multiplex PCR; TCRdb's copy keeps in-frame clones and lacks some. Of roughly 2.5 million clones detected, 90% to 95% appear once; the ten largest clones hold over 0.12%. The sample consisted of naive CD4+ T cells sorted from blood. Noted subset: CD45RA+ positively selected. The receptors derive from a man younger than 35 in good health.

A note on this clone: This CDR3 is also generated by other DNA sequences in the sample. The chain combines TRBV6-5 with TRBJ1-1; D is ambiguous. CDR3 size: 11 residues. The V gene's germline CDR1 is MNHEY and CDR2 SVGAGI. The CDR3 reads CASGRGTEAFF. For the CDR3, the DNA is TGTGCGAGCGGACGAGGCACTGAAGCTTTCTTT.

Of note for this clone: This sample also contains other DNA sequences that code for the same CDR3. V is TRBV5-1 and J is TRBJ1-2; 7 nucleotides agree with TRBD1. Germline CDR1 and CDR2: SGHRS and YFSETQ. This CDR3 is 13 amino acids long. V dropped 0 bases and J dropped 7; count of bases not matched to a gene: 3. CDR3 coding DNA: TGCGCCAGCAGCTTGGGACAGGGTGGTGGCTACACCTTC. Protein sequence: CASSLGQGGGYTF.

The chain joins TRBV27 to TRBJ1-6; 8 bases agree with TRBD1. The CDR3 extends over 14 amino acids. V shed 5 bases, J shed 7 bases, and the junction held 4 bases outside the gene matches. Looked up from germline, CDR1 is MNHEY and CDR2 is SMNVEV (reference sequence). CDR3 coding DNA: TGTGCCAGCAGTCGTCGGGACAGGAATTCACCCCTCCACTTT. Its protein is CASSRRDRNSPLHF.

This chain joins TRBV28 and TRBJ2-3, with 10 positions matching TRBD1. Germline CDR1 is MDHEN and CDR2 is SYDVKM. This CDR3 is 15 amino acids long. Trimming at V came to 8 bases and at J to 3 bases, leaving 8 bases not matched to a gene. CDR3 in DNA: TGTGCCAGCGTCCCCTCGGGACAGGGGACAGATACGCAGTATTTT. It specifies CASVPSGQGTDTQYF.

V and J are TRBV6-5 and TRBJ2-7; 7 bases are a match to TRBD1. This CDR3 has 13 amino acids. Unmatched junction bases numbered 8, after V lost 7 bases and J lost 5 bases. Germline-derived CDR1 and CDR2 are MNHEY and SVGAGI. CDR3 nucleotide sequence: TGTGCCAGCACCCCAGGGGGTAGGAACGAGCAGTACTTC. Translating it yields CASTPGGRNEQYF.